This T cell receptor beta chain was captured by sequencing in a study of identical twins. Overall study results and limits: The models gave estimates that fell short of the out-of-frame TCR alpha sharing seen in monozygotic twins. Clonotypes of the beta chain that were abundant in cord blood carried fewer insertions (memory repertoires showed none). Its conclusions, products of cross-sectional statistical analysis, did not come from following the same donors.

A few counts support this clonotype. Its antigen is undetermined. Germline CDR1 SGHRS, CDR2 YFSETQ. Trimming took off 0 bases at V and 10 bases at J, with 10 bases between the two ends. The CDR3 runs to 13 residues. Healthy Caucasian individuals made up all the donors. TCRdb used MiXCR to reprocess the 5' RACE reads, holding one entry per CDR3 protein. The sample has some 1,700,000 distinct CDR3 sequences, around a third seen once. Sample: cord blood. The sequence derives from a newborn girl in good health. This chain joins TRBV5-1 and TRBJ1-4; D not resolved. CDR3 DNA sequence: TGCGCCAGCAGCTTGGACAGTGTAGGAAAACTGTTTTTT. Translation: CASSLDSVGKLFF. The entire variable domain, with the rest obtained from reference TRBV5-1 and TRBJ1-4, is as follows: KAGVTQTPRYLIKTRGQQVTLSCSPISGHRSVSWYQQTPGQGLQFLFEYFSETQRNKGNFPGRFSGRQFSNSRSEMNVSTLELGDSALYLCASSLDSVGKLFFGSGTQLSVL.